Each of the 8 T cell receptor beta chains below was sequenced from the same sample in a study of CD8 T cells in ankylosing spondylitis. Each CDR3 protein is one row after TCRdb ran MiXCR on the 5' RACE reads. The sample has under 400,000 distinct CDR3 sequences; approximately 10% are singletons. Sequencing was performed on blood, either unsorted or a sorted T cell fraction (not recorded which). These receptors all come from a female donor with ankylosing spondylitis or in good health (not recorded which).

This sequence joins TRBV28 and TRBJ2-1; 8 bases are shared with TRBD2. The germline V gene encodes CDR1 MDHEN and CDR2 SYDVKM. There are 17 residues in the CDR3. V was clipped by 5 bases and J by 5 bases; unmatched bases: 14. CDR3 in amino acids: CASSPPSGSGSHNEQFF. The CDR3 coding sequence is TGTGCCAGCAGTCCCCCTTCGGGGAGCGGGAGCCACAATGAGCAGTTCTTC. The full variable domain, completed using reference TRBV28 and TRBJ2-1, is DVKVTQSSRYLVKRTGEKVFLECVQDMDHENMFWYRQDPGLGLRLIYFSYDVKMKEKGDIPEGYSVSREKKERFSLILESASTNQTSMYLCASSPPSGSGSHNEQFFGPGTRLTVL.

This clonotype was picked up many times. The CDR3 DNA reads TGTGCCAGCAGTTTCTGGGGAAGCACTGAAGCTTTCTTT. Protein sequence: CASSFWGSTEAFF. This chain uses TRBV12-3 or TRBV12-4 with TRBJ1-1; D not certain. The CDR3 consists of 13 residues. Trimming left V 3 bases short and J 4 bases short, with 9 bases between.

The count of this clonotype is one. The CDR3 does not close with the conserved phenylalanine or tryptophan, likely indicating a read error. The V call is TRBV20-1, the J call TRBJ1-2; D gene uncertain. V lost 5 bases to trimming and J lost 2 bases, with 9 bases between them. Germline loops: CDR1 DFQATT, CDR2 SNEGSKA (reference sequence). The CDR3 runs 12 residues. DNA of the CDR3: TGCAGTGCTCGGCATAGGAACTATGGCTACACCATC. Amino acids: CSARHRNYGYTI.

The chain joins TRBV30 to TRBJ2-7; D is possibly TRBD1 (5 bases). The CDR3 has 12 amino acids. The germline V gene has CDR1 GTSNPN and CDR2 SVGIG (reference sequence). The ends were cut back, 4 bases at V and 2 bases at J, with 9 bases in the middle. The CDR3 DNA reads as TGTGCCTGGAAGCAGGGCACCTACGAGCAGTACTTC. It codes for CAWKQGTYEQYF.

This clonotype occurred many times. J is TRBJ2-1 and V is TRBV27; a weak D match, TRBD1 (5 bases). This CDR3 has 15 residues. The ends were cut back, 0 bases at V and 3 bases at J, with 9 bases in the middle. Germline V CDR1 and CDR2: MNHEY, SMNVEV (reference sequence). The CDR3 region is CASSLSGPFYNEQFF. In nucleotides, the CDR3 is TGTGCCAGCAGTTTATCGGGGCCTTTCTACAATGAGCAGTTCTTC.

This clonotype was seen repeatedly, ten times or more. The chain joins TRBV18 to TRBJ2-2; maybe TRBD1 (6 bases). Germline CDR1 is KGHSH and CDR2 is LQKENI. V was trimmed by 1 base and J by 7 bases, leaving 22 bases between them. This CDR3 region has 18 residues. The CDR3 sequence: CASSPLRQVGIGNGELFF. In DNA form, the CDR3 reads TGTGCCAGCTCACCACTCCGACAGGTCGGGATAGGCAACGGGGAGCTGTTTTTT.

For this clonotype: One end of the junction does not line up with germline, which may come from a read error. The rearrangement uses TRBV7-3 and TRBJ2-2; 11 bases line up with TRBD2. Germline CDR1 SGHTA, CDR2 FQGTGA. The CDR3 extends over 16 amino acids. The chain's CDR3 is CASTLLAGDSTGELFF. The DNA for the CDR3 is TGTGCCAGCACCTTACTAGCGGGGGACTCCACCGGGGAGCTGTTTTTT. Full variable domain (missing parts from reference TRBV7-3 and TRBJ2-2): GAGVSQTPSNKVTEKGKYVELRCDPISGHTALYWYRQSLGQGPEFLIYFQGTGAADDSGLPNDRFFAVRPEGSVSTLKIQRTERGDSAVYLCASTLLAGDSTGELFFGEGSRLTVL.

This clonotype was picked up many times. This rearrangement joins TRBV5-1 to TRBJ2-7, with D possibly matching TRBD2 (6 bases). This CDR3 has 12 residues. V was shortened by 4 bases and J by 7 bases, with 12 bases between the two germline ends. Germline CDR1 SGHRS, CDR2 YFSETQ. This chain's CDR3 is CASSLEGGEQYF. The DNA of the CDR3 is TGCGCCAGCAGCCTCGAAGGAGGGGAGCAGTACTTC.